This section outlines one TCR beta chain sequence together with its context. Authors' processing steps: The authors estimated nucleated cell counts from reference gene primer amplification. The repertoire was sequenced with immunoSEQ multiplex PCR; TCRdb's copy has only in-frame clones and lacks some. V and J calls and clone size come straight from that table; D and trimming were deduced from the DNA. The table includes fewer than 200,000 clones, about 74% detected once. This sample is part of a study of blood T cell repertoires in COVID-19. On the study more broadly: Both acute and convalescent COVID-19 samples were obtained from the United States, Italy and Spain. T cells, B-cell-depleted T cells, or PBMCs supplied cDNA or gDNA.

The TCR comes from a woman of 80 years or more with acute or convalescent COVID-19. Specimen: peripheral blood.

In nucleotides, the CDR3 is TGTGCCAGCAGCTGGACAGGGCGGGGAGTCACTGAAGCTTTCTTT. Protein product: CASSWTGRGVTEAFF. This chain connects TRBV7-8 to TRBJ1-1; TRBD1 agrees at 8 bases. The CDR3 spans 15 residues. Losses at the gene ends were 4 bases for V and 4 bases for J; bases not matched to a gene: 8. Germline lookup yields CDR1 SGHVS and CDR2 FQNEAQ.